Listed below are T cell receptor beta chains from one sample, sequenced in a study of CD8+ T cells in alopecia areata. Here immunoSEQ multiplex PCR was the method, and the copy in TCRdb shows in-frame clones only, minus some. The table has about 190,000 clones, roughly three fifths seen once; the top ten hold 0.65% to 0.7%. Sequenced here: CD4+ T cells sorted from blood, sampled at week 4, from a patient treated with tofacitinib. These receptors originate from a human donor with alopecia areata. CDR3s include the opening cysteine and the closing phenylalanine or tryptophan. Each record gives: D gene, clone size, V gene, J gene, CDR3 DNA, CDR3 protein. The D gene is left open where the match is weak. Clone size, where shown, is once, few, many, or a class for clones that have expanded.

d_call: TRBD1
clone_size: .
v_call: TRBV5-1
j_call: TRBJ1-2
cdr3_nt: TGCGCCAGCGAGGGGGCCGTCGGAGGCGGCTACACCTTC
cdr3_aa: CASEGAVGGGYTF

d_call: TRBD1
clone_size: .
v_call: TRBV29-1
j_call: TRBJ2-7
cdr3_nt: TGCAGCGGAGAACAGGGGACCGGGGAGCAGTACTTC
cdr3_aa: CSGEQGTGEQYF

d_call: TRBD2
clone_size: few
v_call: TRBV7-6
j_call: TRBJ2-1
cdr3_nt: TGTGCCAGCAGCTTAGACGGGAGGGCCGCGAATGAGCAGTTCTTC
cdr3_aa: CASSLDGRAANEQFF

d_call: .
clone_size: .
v_call: TRBV25-1
j_call: TRBJ1-1
cdr3_nt: TGTGCCAGCAGCGGTAGGAGGGAAGCTTTCTTT
cdr3_aa: CASSGRREAFF

d_call: .
clone_size: .
v_call: TRBV2
j_call: TRBJ2-7
cdr3_nt: TGTGCCAGCAGGGGGAGCTCCTACGAGCAGTACTTC
cdr3_aa: CASRGSSYEQYF

d_call: TRBD2
clone_size: .
v_call: TRBV7-2
j_call: TRBJ2-1
cdr3_nt: TGTGCCAGCAGCTTAGCGGGAGGGCCGCACAATGAGCAGTTCTTC
cdr3_aa: CASSLAGGPHNEQFF

d_call: .
clone_size: .
v_call: TRBV28
j_call: TRBJ2-7
cdr3_nt: TGTGCCAGCAGCACGGACAGTCCGGCCGAGCAGTACTTC
cdr3_aa: CASSTDSPAEQYF

d_call: TRBD2
clone_size: .
v_call: TRBV2
j_call: TRBJ2-7
cdr3_nt: TGTGCCAGCAGTGAAGCCCGGGGGGGTGAGCAGTACTTC
cdr3_aa: CASSEARGGEQYF

d_call: .
clone_size: .
v_call: TRBV14
j_call: TRBJ1-1
cdr3_nt: TGTGCCAGCAGCCCGAGTCAGATAACTGAAGCTTTCTTT
cdr3_aa: CASSPSQITEAFF

d_call: .
clone_size: once
v_call: TRBV10-3
j_call: TRBJ2-1
cdr3_nt: TGTGCCATCAGTGAGTCGGGTCTAGCTCAGTTCTTC
cdr3_aa: CAISESGLAQFF

d_call: .
clone_size: few
v_call: TRBV7-2
j_call: TRBJ2-5
cdr3_nt: TGTGCCAGCAGCTTAGCTCAGGGGAGGGAGACCCAGTACTTC
cdr3_aa: CASSLAQGRETQYF

d_call: .
clone_size: .
v_call: TRBV7-8
j_call: TRBJ2-4
cdr3_nt: TGTGCCAGCAGCCTACAGTTGGGCATTCAGTACTTC
cdr3_aa: CASSLQLGIQYF

d_call: .
clone_size: .
v_call: TRBV29-1
j_call: TRBJ2-5
cdr3_nt: TGCAGCGTCAGACAGAGGGGCCCAGAGACCCAGTACTTC
cdr3_aa: CSVRQRGPETQYF

d_call: .
clone_size: .
v_call: TRBV30
j_call: TRBJ1-1
cdr3_nt: TGTGCCTGGAGTGATAGGGGCACTGAAGCTTTCTTT
cdr3_aa: CAWSDRGTEAFF

d_call: .
clone_size: .
v_call: TRBV7-9
j_call: TRBJ1-2
cdr3_nt: TGTGCCAGCAGCCCCAAAGTGGGGACCCTCTATGGCTACACCTTC
cdr3_aa: CASSPKVGTLYGYTF

d_call: .
clone_size: .
v_call: TRBV25-1
j_call: TRBJ2-5
cdr3_nt: TGTGCCAGCAGCCCTCAGGAGACCCAGTACTTC
cdr3_aa: CASSPQETQYF

d_call: .
clone_size: few
v_call: TRBV7-9
j_call: TRBJ2-4
cdr3_nt: TGTGCCAGCAGAGCCCTGGATCGAGGCGTAGCCAAAAACATTCAGTACTTC
cdr3_aa: CASRALDRGVAKNIQYF

d_call: TRBD2
clone_size: few
v_call: TRBV5-4
j_call: TRBJ2-1
cdr3_nt: TGTGCCAGCAGCTTGGGACTAGCCGACCACAATGAGCAGTTCTTC
cdr3_aa: CASSLGLADHNEQFF

d_call: .
clone_size: .
v_call: TRBV5-1
j_call: TRBJ2-5
cdr3_nt: TGCGCCAGCAGCTTGTACTCTAGCAACCAAGAGACCCAGTACTTC
cdr3_aa: CASSLYSSNQETQYF

d_call: .
clone_size: few
v_call: TRBV5-1
j_call: TRBJ2-7
cdr3_nt: TGCGCCAGCAGCTTGGATTACTCCTCGGGCTACGAGCAGTACTTC
cdr3_aa: CASSLDYSSGYEQYF

d_call: TRBD1
clone_size: .
v_call: TRBV29-1
j_call: TRBJ2-3
cdr3_nt: TGCAGCGTTGCCCGGGACAGTCCTGGAGCAGATACGCAGTATTTT
cdr3_aa: CSVARDSPGADTQYF

d_call: TRBD1
clone_size: .
v_call: TRBV29-1
j_call: TRBJ2-1
cdr3_nt: TGCAGCGTTCAGACCGCAGACAGGGGGCTCTACAATGAGCAGTTCTTC
cdr3_aa: CSVQTADRGLYNEQFF

d_call: .
clone_size: .
v_call: TRBV30
j_call: TRBJ2-7
cdr3_nt: TGTGCCTGGAGTTACACGATCAGTAACGAGCAGTACTTC
cdr3_aa: CAWSYTISNEQYF

d_call: TRBD1
clone_size: once
v_call: TRBV7-6
j_call: TRBJ2-5
cdr3_nt: TGTGCCAGCAGCTTAGCGGGACAGTTTCAAGAGACCCAGTACTTC
cdr3_aa: CASSLAGQFQETQYF

d_call: TRBD2
clone_size: .
v_call: TRBV7-2
j_call: TRBJ2-1
cdr3_nt: TGTGCCAGCAGCCCCAACGGGAGGATATACAATGAGCAGTTCTTC
cdr3_aa: CASSPNGRIYNEQFF

d_call: .
clone_size: .
v_call: TRBV6-6
j_call: TRBJ2-2
cdr3_nt: TGTGCCAGCAGTTCGTTCGATAGCGGAACCGGGGAGCTGTTTTTT
cdr3_aa: CASSSFDSGTGELFF

d_call: TRBD1
clone_size: few
v_call: TRBV6-5
j_call: TRBJ2-1
cdr3_nt: TGTGCCAGCAGGACAGGGGGAGTTGGCTACAATGAGCAGTTCTTC
cdr3_aa: CASRTGGVGYNEQFF

d_call: TRBD2
clone_size: .
v_call: TRBV7-7
j_call: TRBJ2-5
cdr3_nt: TGTGCCAGCAGCCCAAGCAGCGGGGGACCAGAGACCCAGTACTTC
cdr3_aa: CASSPSSGGPETQYF

d_call: .
clone_size: .
v_call: TRBV29-1
j_call: TRBJ2-7
cdr3_nt: TGCAGCGTCCGAAACCCCGTCTCCTGGTACGAGCAGTACTTC
cdr3_aa: CSVRNPVSWYEQYF

d_call: TRBD2
clone_size: few
v_call: TRBV18
j_call: TRBJ2-1
cdr3_nt: TGTGCCAGCTCACGGGAGACTAGCGGGACCTACAATGAGCAGTTCTTC
cdr3_aa: CASSRETSGTYNEQFF

d_call: .
clone_size: .
v_call: TRBV28
j_call: TRBJ2-5
cdr3_nt: TGTGCCAGCAGTACCCGGGAAACCCAGTACTTC
cdr3_aa: CASSTRETQYF

d_call: TRBD1
clone_size: .
v_call: TRBV29-1
j_call: TRBJ2-2
cdr3_nt: TGCAGCGTTGGGGTTACAGGGGACGGGGAGCTGTTTTTT
cdr3_aa: CSVGVTGDGELFF

d_call: .
clone_size: .
v_call: TRBV6-1
j_call: TRBJ1-5
cdr3_nt: TGTGCCAGCTCACCGGTAGATCAGCCCCAGCATTTT
cdr3_aa: CASSPVDQPQHF

d_call: .
clone_size: .
v_call: TRBV30
j_call: TRBJ2-3
cdr3_nt: TGTGCCTGGAGTGTACCGCGACACCGAGGCACAGATACGCAGTATTTT
cdr3_aa: CAWSVPRHRGTDTQYF

d_call: TRBD2
clone_size: few
v_call: TRBV28
j_call: TRBJ2-1
cdr3_nt: TGTGCCAGCAGTTTAGGACTAGCGGGTTTAAATGAGCAGTTCTTC
cdr3_aa: CASSLGLAGLNEQFF

d_call: .
clone_size: .
v_call: TRBV14
j_call: TRBJ2-2
cdr3_nt: TGTGCCAGCAGCCAAGATTATGCCCCCACCGGGGAGCTGTTTTTT
cdr3_aa: CASSQDYAPTGELFF

d_call: .
clone_size: .
v_call: TRBV29-1
j_call: TRBJ2-3
cdr3_nt: TGCAGCGTTGTTGGTTCGGCAGCCTACACAGATACGCAGTATTTT
cdr3_aa: CSVVGSAAYTDTQYF

d_call: .
clone_size: .
v_call: TRBV7-2
j_call: TRBJ2-6
cdr3_nt: TGTGCCAGCAGCTTAGCGCGGGTTAGGACTTCTGGGGCCAACGTCCTGACTTTC
cdr3_aa: CASSLARVRTSGANVLTF

d_call: .
clone_size: once
v_call: TRBV7-8
j_call: TRBJ2-3
cdr3_nt: TGTGCCAGCAGCCTCAGTGAGCGGGCAGATACGCAGTATTTT
cdr3_aa: CASSLSERADTQYF

d_call: .
clone_size: few
v_call: TRBV7-3
j_call: TRBJ1-5
cdr3_nt: TGTGCCAGCAGCCAAAGATCGGGCGATCAGCCCCAGCATTTT
cdr3_aa: CASSQRSGDQPQHF

d_call: .
clone_size: .
v_call: TRBV7-3
j_call: TRBJ2-4
cdr3_nt: TGTGCCAGCAGCTTATTAAACGGAAACATTCAGTACTTC
cdr3_aa: CASSLLNGNIQYF

d_call: .
clone_size: .
v_call: TRBV5-1
j_call: TRBJ2-7
cdr3_nt: TGCGCCAGCAGCCTACTTACAGGGAGCGAGCAGTACTTC
cdr3_aa: CASSLLTGSEQYF

d_call: .
clone_size: .
v_call: TRBV6-5
j_call: TRBJ1-1
cdr3_nt: TGTGCCAGCAGTTACGGCAGGGGCACTGAAGCTTTCTTT
cdr3_aa: CASSYGRGTEAFF

d_call: TRBD2
clone_size: .
v_call: TRBV5-1
j_call: TRBJ2-7
cdr3_nt: TGCGCCAGCAGCTTGGGCTACAGCGGGATTACCTACGAGCAGTACTTC
cdr3_aa: CASSLGYSGITYEQYF

d_call: TRBD2
clone_size: .
v_call: TRBV29-1
j_call: TRBJ2-7
cdr3_nt: TGCAGCGTTGATGGCGGGAGCTTGGAGCAGTACTTC
cdr3_aa: CSVDGGSLEQYF

d_call: .
clone_size: .
v_call: TRBV30
j_call: TRBJ1-5
cdr3_nt: TGTGCCTGGAGTGTACCGCTAAAACAGCCCCAGCATTTT
cdr3_aa: CAWSVPLKQPQHF

d_call: .
clone_size: .
v_call: TRBV27
j_call: TRBJ2-2
cdr3_nt: TGTGCCAGCAGCCTGGTAGGCGGGGAGCTGTTTTTT
cdr3_aa: CASSLVGGELFF

d_call: .
clone_size: .
v_call: TRBV12-5
j_call: TRBJ2-3
cdr3_nt: TGTGCTAGTGGTTTGGGGGATTTGGGTCCAGATACGCAGTATTTT
cdr3_aa: CASGLGDLGPDTQYF

d_call: TRBD1
clone_size: .
v_call: TRBV7-9
j_call: TRBJ2-1
cdr3_nt: TGTGCCAGCAGCCCGGGACAGGATTACAATGAGCAGTTCTTC
cdr3_aa: CASSPGQDYNEQFF

d_call: TRBD1
clone_size: .
v_call: TRBV18
j_call: TRBJ1-2
cdr3_nt: TGTGCCAGCTCACCCACACAGGGGGGATATGGCTACACCTTC
cdr3_aa: CASSPTQGGYGYTF

d_call: TRBD2
clone_size: few
v_call: TRBV7-2
j_call: TRBJ2-1
cdr3_nt: TGTGCCAGCAGGCCTAGCGGGAGGGCTGGTTTGCGTGAGCAGTTCTTC
cdr3_aa: CASRPSGRAGLREQFF

d_call: .
clone_size: .
v_call: TRBV30
j_call: TRBJ2-3
cdr3_nt: TGTGCCTGGAGTTTACAGGGAGATACGCAGTATTTT
cdr3_aa: CAWSLQGDTQYF

d_call: TRBD2
clone_size: .
v_call: TRBV11-2
j_call: TRBJ2-3
cdr3_nt: TGTGCCAGCAGCTTCTATACTAGCGGACCTAGCACAGATACGCAGTATTTT
cdr3_aa: CASSFYTSGPSTDTQYF

d_call: .
clone_size: .
v_call: TRBV7-9
j_call: TRBJ1-2
cdr3_nt: TGTGCCAGCAGCTTAAGACAGTATGGCTACACCTTC
cdr3_aa: CASSLRQYGYTF

d_call: .
clone_size: .
v_call: TRBV30
j_call: TRBJ1-1
cdr3_nt: TGTGCCTGGAGTGTACGAAGGTTGGACACTGAAGCTTTCTTT
cdr3_aa: CAWSVRRLDTEAFF

d_call: TRBD2
clone_size: .
v_call: TRBV11-2
j_call: TRBJ2-1
cdr3_nt: TGTGCCAGCACCGTAGCGGGAGGGAATGAGCAGTTCTTC
cdr3_aa: CASTVAGGNEQFF

d_call: TRBD2
clone_size: .
v_call: TRBV25-1
j_call: TRBJ2-1
cdr3_nt: TGTGCCAGCATTGGACTAGAGGCAATAGGGAATGAGCAGTTCTTC
cdr3_aa: CASIGLEAIGNEQFF

d_call: .
clone_size: .
v_call: TRBV2
j_call: TRBJ2-3
cdr3_nt: TGTGCCAGCAGTCGACAACTTACAACGGCAGATACGCAGTATTTT
cdr3_aa: CASSRQLTTADTQYF

d_call: .
clone_size: .
v_call: TRBV5-1
j_call: TRBJ1-1
cdr3_nt: TGCGCCAGCAGCTTGGTGGGGATGAACACTGAAGCTTTCTTT
cdr3_aa: CASSLVGMNTEAFF